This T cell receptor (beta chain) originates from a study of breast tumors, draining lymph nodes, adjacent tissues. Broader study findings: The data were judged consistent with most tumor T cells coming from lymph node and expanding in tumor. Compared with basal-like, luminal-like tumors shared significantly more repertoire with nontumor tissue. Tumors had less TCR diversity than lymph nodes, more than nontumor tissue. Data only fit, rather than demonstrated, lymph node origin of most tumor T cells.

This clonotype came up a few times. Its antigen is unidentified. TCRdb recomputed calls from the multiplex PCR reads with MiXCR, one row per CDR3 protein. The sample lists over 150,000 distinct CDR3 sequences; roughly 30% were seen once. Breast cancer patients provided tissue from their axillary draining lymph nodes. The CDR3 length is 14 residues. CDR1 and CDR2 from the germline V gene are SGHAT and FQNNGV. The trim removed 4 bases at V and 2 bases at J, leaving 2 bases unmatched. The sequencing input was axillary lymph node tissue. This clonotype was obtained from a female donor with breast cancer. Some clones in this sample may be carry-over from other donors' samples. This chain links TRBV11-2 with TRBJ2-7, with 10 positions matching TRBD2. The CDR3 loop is CASSSTSGTYEQYF. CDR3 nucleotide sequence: TGTGCCAGCAGCTCCACTAGCGGGACCTACGAGCAGTACTTC.